This T cell receptor beta chain is drawn from a study of blood T cell repertoires in COVID-19. Study-level background: The study drew acute and convalescent COVID-19 samples from the United States, Italy and Spain. In each case, the material was cDNA or gDNA derived from T cells, B-cell-depleted T cells, or PBMCs.

The CDR3 consists of 15 residues. The germline CDR1 and CDR2 sequences are SGHAT and FQNNGV. V lost 3 bases, J lost 3 bases, and 5 bases stayed unmatched. Recruited during active infection, patients (from Seattle) were subsequently followed longitudinally. Original handling: It was from reference gene primer amplification that nucleated cell counts were estimated. TCRdb keeps only in-frame clones here, not all; method: immunoSEQ multiplex PCR. That table supplies the V and J calls and clone size; D and trimming were determined from the DNA. The table has about 370,000 clones, more than 75% seen once. The sample taken for sequencing was peripheral blood. The TCR originated in a young woman with COVID-19, enrolled during active disease. The chain uses TRBV11-2 and TRBJ2-7, with 10 bases matching TRBD1. In DNA form, the CDR3 reads TGTGCCAGCAGCTTCGACAGGGGGCAGCACTACGAGCAGTACTTC. This translates into CASSFDRGQHYEQYF.